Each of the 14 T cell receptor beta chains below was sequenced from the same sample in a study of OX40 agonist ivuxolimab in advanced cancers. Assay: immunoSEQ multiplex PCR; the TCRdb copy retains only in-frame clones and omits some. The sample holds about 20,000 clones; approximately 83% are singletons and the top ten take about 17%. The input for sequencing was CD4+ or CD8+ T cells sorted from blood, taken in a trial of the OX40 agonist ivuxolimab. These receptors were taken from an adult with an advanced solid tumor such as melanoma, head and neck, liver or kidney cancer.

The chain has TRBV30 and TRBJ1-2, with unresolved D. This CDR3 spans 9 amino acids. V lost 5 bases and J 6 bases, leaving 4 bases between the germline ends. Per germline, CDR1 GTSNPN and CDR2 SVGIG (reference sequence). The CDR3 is CAWLDGYTF. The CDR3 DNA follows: TGTGCCTGGTTGGATGGCTACACCTTC.

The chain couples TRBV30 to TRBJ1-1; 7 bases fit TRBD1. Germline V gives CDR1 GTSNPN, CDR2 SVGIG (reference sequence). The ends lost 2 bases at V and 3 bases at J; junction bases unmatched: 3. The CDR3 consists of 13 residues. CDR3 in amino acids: CAWSPGTDTEAFF. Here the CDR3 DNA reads TGTGCCTGGAGTCCCGGGACAGACACTGAAGCTTTCTTT.

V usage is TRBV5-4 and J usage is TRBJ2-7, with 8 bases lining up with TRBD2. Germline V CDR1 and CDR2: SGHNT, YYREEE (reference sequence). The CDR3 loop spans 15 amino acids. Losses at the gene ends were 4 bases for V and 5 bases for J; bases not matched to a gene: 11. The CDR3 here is CASSGKAGVRDEQYF. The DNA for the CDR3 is TGTGCCAGCAGCGGAAAAGCGGGAGTAAGGGACGAGCAGTACTTC.

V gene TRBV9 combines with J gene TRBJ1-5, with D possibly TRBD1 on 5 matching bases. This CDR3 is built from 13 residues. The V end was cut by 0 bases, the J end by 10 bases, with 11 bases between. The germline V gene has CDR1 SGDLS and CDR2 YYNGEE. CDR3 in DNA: TGTGCCAGCAGCGTAGTCGTATGGGGCCCCCAGCATTTT. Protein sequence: CASSVVVWGPQHF.

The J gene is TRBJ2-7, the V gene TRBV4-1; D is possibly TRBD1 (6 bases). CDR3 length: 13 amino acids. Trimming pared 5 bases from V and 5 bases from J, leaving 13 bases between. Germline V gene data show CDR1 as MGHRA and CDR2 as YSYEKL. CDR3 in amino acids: CASSRGSGDEQYF. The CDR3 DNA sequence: TGCGCCAGCAGCAGGGGGTCGGGTGACGAGCAGTACTTC.

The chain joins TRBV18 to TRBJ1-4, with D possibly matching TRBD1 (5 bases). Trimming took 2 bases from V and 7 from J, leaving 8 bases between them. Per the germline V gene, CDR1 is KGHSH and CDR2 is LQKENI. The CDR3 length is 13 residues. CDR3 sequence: CASSPVGAEKLFF. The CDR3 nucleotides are TGTGCCAGCTCACCAGTCGGGGCTGAAAAACTGTTTTTT.

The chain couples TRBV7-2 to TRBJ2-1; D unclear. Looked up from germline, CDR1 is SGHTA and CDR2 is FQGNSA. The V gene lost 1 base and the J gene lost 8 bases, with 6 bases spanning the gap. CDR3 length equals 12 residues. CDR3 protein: CASSLGWYEQFF. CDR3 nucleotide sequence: TGTGCCAGCAGCTTAGGGTGGTATGAGCAGTTCTTC.

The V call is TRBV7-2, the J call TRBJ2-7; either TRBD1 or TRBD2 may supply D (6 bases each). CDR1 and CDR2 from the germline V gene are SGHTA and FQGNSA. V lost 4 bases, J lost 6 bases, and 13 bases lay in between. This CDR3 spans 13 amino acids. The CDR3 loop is CASSSYGGGEQYF. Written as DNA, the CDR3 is TGTGCCAGCAGCTCCTACGGAGGGGGCGAGCAGTACTTC.

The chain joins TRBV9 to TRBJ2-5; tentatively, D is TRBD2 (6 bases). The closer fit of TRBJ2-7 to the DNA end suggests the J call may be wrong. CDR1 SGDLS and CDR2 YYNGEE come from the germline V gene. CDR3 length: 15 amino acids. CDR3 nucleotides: TGTGCCAGCAGCGTAGAAGGAGGGGACTCCTACGAGCAGTACTTC. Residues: CASSVEGGDSYEQYF.

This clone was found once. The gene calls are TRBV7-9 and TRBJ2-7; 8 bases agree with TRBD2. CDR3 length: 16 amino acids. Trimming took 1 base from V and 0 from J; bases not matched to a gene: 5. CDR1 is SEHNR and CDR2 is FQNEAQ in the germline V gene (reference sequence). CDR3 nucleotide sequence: TGTGCCAGCAGCTTAGGTGGTAGCGGGAACTCCTACGAGCAGTACTTC. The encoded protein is CASSLGGSGNSYEQYF.

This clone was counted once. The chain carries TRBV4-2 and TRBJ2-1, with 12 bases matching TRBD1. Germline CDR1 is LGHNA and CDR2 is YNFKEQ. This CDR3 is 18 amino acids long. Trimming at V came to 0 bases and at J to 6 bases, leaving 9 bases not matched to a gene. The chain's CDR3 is CASSQDQPGQGARNEQFF. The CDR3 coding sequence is TGTGCCAGCAGCCAAGACCAGCCGGGACAGGGGGCGCGCAATGAGCAGTTCTTC.

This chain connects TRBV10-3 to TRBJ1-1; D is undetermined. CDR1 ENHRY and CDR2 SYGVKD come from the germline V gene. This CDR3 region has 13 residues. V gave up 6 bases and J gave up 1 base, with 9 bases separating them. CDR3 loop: CAIRVGSNTEAFF. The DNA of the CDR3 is TGTGCCATCAGGGTGGGGTCGAACACTGAAGCTTTCTTT.

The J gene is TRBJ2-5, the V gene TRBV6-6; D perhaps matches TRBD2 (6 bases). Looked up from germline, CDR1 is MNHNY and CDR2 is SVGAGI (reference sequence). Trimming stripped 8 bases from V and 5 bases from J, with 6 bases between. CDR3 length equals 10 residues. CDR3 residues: CASGGETQYF. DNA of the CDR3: TGTGCCAGCGGGGGGGAGACCCAGTACTTC.

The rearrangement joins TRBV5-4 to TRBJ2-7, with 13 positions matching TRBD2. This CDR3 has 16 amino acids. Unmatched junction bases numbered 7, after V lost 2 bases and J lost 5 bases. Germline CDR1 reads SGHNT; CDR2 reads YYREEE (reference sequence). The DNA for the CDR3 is TGTGCCAGCAGCTTCCGACTAGCGGGAGGATTGGACGAGCAGTACTTC. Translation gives CASSFRLAGGLDEQYF.